This T cell receptor (beta chain) appears in the sequencing data of a study of cytomegalovirus exposure and HLA in healthy donors. Study-wide findings and caveats: A later analysis reported that several of the most significant clusters appeared to be linked to common viral pathogens, among them Epstein-Barr virus. Analysis performed later showed TCR beta chains linked to HLA being more clonally expanded than equally common others.

V was pared by 6 bases and J by 7 bases, with 10 bases between. This CDR3 has 11 amino acids. Germline CDR1 is LGHNA and CDR2 is YNFKEQ. The PCR contained 60 Vbeta and 13 Jbeta primers. Authors' data handling: A later analysis tallied 87 million or so unique TCR beta chains, 9 million to 12 million of them shared. TCRdb's table, derived via immunoSEQ multiplex PCR, lists solely in-frame clones and lacks some. That table is the source of V, J and clone size, and D and trimming were worked out from the DNA. The data contain 120,000 or so clones, over 70% of them singletons. With regard to this clone: Its cognate antigen is unknown.

The chain joins TRBV4-2 to TRBJ2-7; D is undetermined. The sequenced material came from PBMCs. This clonotype was sampled from a woman in her forties or fifties in good health and CMV-seropositive. Here the CDR3 DNA reads TGTGCCAGCAGTTCGAACGAGGAGCAGTACTTC. Translated, it gives CASSSNEEQYF.